One and the same sample provided the 24 T cell receptor beta chains below, sequenced in a study of blood T cell repertoires in COVID-19. Sequenced by immunoSEQ multiplex PCR; TCRdb stores in-frame clones only, minus some. The repertoire holds fewer than 350,000 clones, with 70% to 90% as singletons. Material for sequencing was PBMCs or T cells enriched from blood (not recorded which). The receptors were sampled from a young man who had recovered from COVID-19.

This clone was detected a few times. V is TRBV6-5 and J is TRBJ1-3, with a weak D call TRBD1 (6 bases). This CDR3 is built from 15 residues. The germline gives CDR1 MNHEY, CDR2 SVGAGI. The V end was cut by 4 bases, the J end by 4 bases, with 14 bases between. Here the CDR3 reads CASSWGGGGGNTIYF. DNA for the CDR3: TGTGCCAGCAGTTGGGGAGGGGGTGGAGGAAACACCATATATTTT.

The chain employs TRBV19 and TRBJ2-3; 8 nucleotides line up with TRBD2. J was trimmed by 0 bases and V by 6 bases; bases with no gene match: 8. There are 16 residues in the CDR3. Germline V gene data show CDR1 as LNHDA and CDR2 as SQIVND (reference sequence). The CDR3: CASSQMRGASTDTQYF. Here the CDR3 DNA reads TGTGCCAGTAGCCAAATGCGGGGGGCCAGCACAGATACGCAGTATTTT. The whole variable domain, filled in from reference TRBV19 and TRBJ2-3, reads DGGITQSPKYLFRKEGQNVTLSCEQNLNHDAMYWYRQDPGQGLRLIYYSQIVNDFQKGDIAEGYSVSREKKESFPLTVTSAQKNPTAFYLCASSQMRGASTDTQYFGPGTRLTVL.

This chain uses TRBV12-3 or TRBV12-4 with TRBJ1-2, with D tentatively TRBD1 (6 bases). V was clipped by 6 bases and J by 7 bases, with 15 bases between them. CDR3 length equals 13 residues. CDR3 region: CASSLLTGAGYTF. CDR3 coding DNA: TGTGCCAGCAGCTTGCTGACAGGCGCTGGCTACACCTTC.

V gene TRBV5-4 combines with J gene TRBJ1-4; D might be TRBD1 (5 bases). CDR1 SGHNT and CDR2 YYREEE come from the germline V gene (reference sequence). V was shortened by 4 bases and J by 7 bases, with 14 bases between the two germline ends. This CDR3 is 14 amino acids long. CDR3 residues: CASSPSREREKLFF. In nucleotides, the CDR3 is TGTGCCAGCAGCCCTTCCAGGGAACGTGAAAAACTGTTTTTT.

Comments on this clone: Other DNA sequences from this sample encode an identical CDR3 as well. The rearrangement links TRBV7-9 to TRBJ1-1, with D uncertain. With 3 bases removed from V and 0 bases from J, the gap between germline ends came to 5 bases. The CDR3 covers 13 residues. Germline CDR1 SEHNR, CDR2 FQNEAQ (reference sequence). Written as DNA, the CDR3 is TGTGCCAGCAGCTTTACAGTGAACACTGAAGCTTTCTTT. This encodes CASSFTVNTEAFF.

The chain is built from TRBV7-2 and TRBJ2-7, with TRBD2 matching over 14 bases. This CDR3 is 17 amino acids long. Germline V lookup: CDR1 SGHTA, CDR2 FQGNSA. The V gene end was trimmed by 1 base and the J gene end by 2 bases; junction bases not matched to a gene: 4. The CDR3: CASSLGLAGGFPYEQYF. CDR3 bases: TGTGCCAGCAGCTTAGGACTAGCGGGGGGGTTTCCCTACGAGCAGTACTTC.

DNA of the CDR3: TGTGCCAGCAAACCCAGGGACACTGAAGCTTTCTTT. Translated: CASKPRDTEAFF. The chain recombines TRBV6-5 with TRBJ1-1; maybe TRBD1 (5 bases). CDR1 MNHEY and CDR2 SVGAGI come from the germline V gene. Trimming pared 7 bases from V and 3 bases from J, leaving 9 bases between. The CDR3 runs 12 residues.

A word on this clone: Other DNA sequences in the sample encode the same CDR3. V gene TRBV5-1 combines with J gene TRBJ1-2, with TRBD1 matching over 8 bases. Germline V CDR1 and CDR2: SGHRS, YFSETQ. Trimming cost V 4 bases and J 0 bases; bases outside gene matches: 2. The CDR3 contains 14 residues. In DNA form, the CDR3 reads TGCGCCAGCAGCCCGGGACAGGCTAACTATGGCTACACCTTC. Protein sequence: CASSPGQANYGYTF.

V gene TRBV27 combines with J gene TRBJ1-1; perhaps TRBD1 as D (6 bases). The CDR3 consists of 13 residues. Deletions cut 6 bases from V and 5 bases from J, with 13 bases between. From germline, CDR1 is MNHEY and CDR2 SMNVEV (reference sequence). CDR3 amino acids: CASRPGGSTEAFF. The DNA of the CDR3 is TGTGCCAGCAGACCGGGGGGCTCGACTGAAGCTTTCTTT.

The V call is TRBV2, the J call TRBJ2-3; TRBD2 matches 10 bases. Germline V gives CDR1 SNHLY, CDR2 FYNNEI. V shed 2 bases and J 8 bases; nucleotides not matched to a gene: 7. The CDR3 has 15 residues. The CDR3 loop is CASSETAGGFGTQYF. The DNA of the CDR3 is TGTGCCAGCAGTGAAACAGCGGGGGGGTTCGGTACGCAGTATTTT.

CDR3 in amino acids: CASSLEPGFYNEQFF. The CDR3 DNA sequence: TGCGCCAGCAGCTTGGAACCAGGGTTCTACAATGAGCAGTTCTTC. The genes are TRBV5-1 and TRBJ2-1, with a possible D match to TRBD1 (5 bases). Trimming stripped 0 bases from V and 3 bases from J, with 10 bases between. Germline-derived CDR1 and CDR2 are SGHRS and YFSETQ. The CDR3 covers 15 residues.

This clone was counted between two and nine times. This chain links TRBV19 with TRBJ1-2, with D possibly being TRBD1 (5 bases). V lost 8 bases and J 4 bases, leaving 20 bases between the germline ends. This CDR3 is 15 amino acids long. CDR1 and CDR2 (germline): LNHDA, SQIVND (reference sequence). CDR3 in amino acids: CASGTGFSGVYGYTF. The CDR3, as DNA: TGTGCCAGTGGGACCGGGTTCTCGGGGGTCTATGGCTACACCTTC.

The chain combines TRBV30 with TRBJ2-1, with unresolved D. CDR1 is GTSNPN and CDR2 is SVGIG in the germline V gene (reference sequence). The CDR3 extends over 16 amino acids. The germline V and J ends were trimmed by 0 bases and 0 bases, with 12 bases remaining between them. The CDR3 DNA reads as TGTGCCTGGAGTGTATTAGGTGGGCACTCCTACAATGAGCAGTTCTTC. Protein: CAWSVLGGHSYNEQFF.

The chain links TRBV7-3 to TRBJ2-1; 7 bases fit TRBD2. Germline V gene lookup returns CDR1 SGHTA and CDR2 FQGTGA. V lost 2 bases, J lost 1 base, and 14 bases stayed unmatched. This CDR3 is 19 amino acids long. CDR3 coding DNA: TGTGCCAGCAGCTTATACCCCCCCACTAGCGCTAAATCCTACAATGAGCAGTTCTTC. It encodes CASSLYPPTSAKSYNEQFF.

DNA of the CDR3: TGTGCCAGCAGCCCCCGGACAACGAACACCGGGGAGCTGTTTTTT. It codes for CASSPRTTNTGELFF. The chain has TRBV9 and TRBJ2-2, with D possibly matching TRBD1 (5 bases). This CDR3 contains 15 residues. The germline V and J ends were trimmed by 4 bases and 0 bases, with 10 bases remaining between them. Germline V CDR1 and CDR2: SGDLS, YYNGEE. Full variable domain (rest looked up from reference TRBV9 and TRBJ2-2): DSGVTQTPKHLITATGQRVTLRCSPRSGDLSVYWYQQSLDQGLQFLIQYYNGEERAKGNILERFSAQQFPDLHSELNLSSLELGDSALYFCASSPRTTNTGELFFGEGSRLTVL.

The chain uses TRBV6-6 and TRBJ1-2; D is undetermined. CDR1 and CDR2 from the germline V gene are MNHNY and SVGAGI (reference sequence). The CDR3 sequence is 15 residues long. V lost 5 bases and J lost 5, with 18 bases in between. The CDR3 here is CASSPSPGIGYGYTF. DNA for the CDR3: TGTGCCAGCAGTCCGAGCCCCGGGATTGGATATGGCTACACCTTC.

The J gene is TRBJ1-5, the V gene TRBV5-1; 10 nucleotides align to TRBD1. The CDR3 is made up of 14 amino acids. The V gene end was trimmed by 3 bases and the J gene end by 5 bases; junction bases not matched to a gene: 2. Germline-derived CDR1 and CDR2 are SGHRS and YFSETQ. CDR3 in DNA: TGCGCCAGCAGCTACGGACAGGGGGATCAGCCCCAGCATTTT. Amino acids: CASSYGQGDQPQHF.

The chain couples TRBV30 to TRBJ1-4, with 10 bases matching TRBD1. Germline CDR1 GTSNPN, CDR2 SVGIG (reference sequence). The CDR3 runs 15 residues. With 3 bases clipped from V and 7 bases from J, the junction kept 8 bases outside the gene matches. The chain's CDR3 is CAWRPGTGDSEKLFF. CDR3 sequence (DNA): TGTGCCTGGAGGCCAGGGACAGGGGATTCTGAAAAACTGTTTTTT. Full variable domain (remainder filled in from reference TRBV30 and TRBJ1-4): SQTIHQWPATLVQPVGSPLSLECTVEGTSNPNLYWYRQAAGRGLQLLFYSVGIGQISSEVPQNLSASRPQDRQFILSSKKLLLSDSGFYLCAWRPGTGDSEKLFFGSGTQLSVL.

The chain links TRBV6-4 to TRBJ2-3, with a weak D call TRBD2 (6 bases). The CDR3 is 15 residues long. Looked up from germline, CDR1 is MRHNA and CDR2 is SNTAGT. The V end lost 6 bases, the J end lost 3 bases, and 16 bases lay between the germline ends. As DNA, the CDR3 is TGTGCCAGCAGGGGACTCCGGGACGGAACAGATACGCAGTATTTT. Encoded protein: CASRGLRDGTDTQYF.

The chain uses TRBV10-3 and TRBJ1-2, with 7 bases matching TRBD1. The germline V gene has CDR1 ENHRY and CDR2 SYGVKD. The CDR3 contains 14 residues. Losses at the gene ends were 6 bases for V and 0 bases for J; bases not matched to a gene: 4. The CDR3 region has the DNA TGTGCCATCAGGGCCGGACAGGCTAACTATGGCTACACCTTC. Translated, it gives CAIRAGQANYGYTF.

The rearrangement joins TRBV7-2 to TRBJ2-3; 14 bases are a match to TRBD2. CDR1 is SGHTA and CDR2 is FQGNSA in the germline V gene. Germline trimming cut 5 bases from V and 4 bases from J; bases unmatched to any gene: 5. The CDR3 has 16 residues. The CDR3: CASSMLTSGGADTQYF. The DNA for the CDR3 is TGTGCCAGCAGCATGCTGACTAGCGGGGGGGCAGATACGCAGTATTTT. The complete variable domain, with remaining parts taken from reference TRBV7-2 and TRBJ2-3, reads GAGVSQSPSNKVTEKGKDVELRCDPISGHTALYWYRQSLGQGLEFLIYFQGNSAPDKSGLPSDRFSAERTGGSVSTLTIQRTQQEDSAVYLCASSMLTSGGADTQYFGPGTRLTVL.

This clone was observed many times. The rearrangement uses TRBV6-5 and TRBJ2-2, with a weak D call TRBD1 (5 bases). CDR1 MNHEY and CDR2 SVGAGI come from the germline V gene. Trimming cost V 4 bases and J 2 bases, with 8 bases left between them. The CDR3 is 14 residues long. The CDR3 region has the DNA TGTGCCAGCAGTTTTAGGGGAAACACCGGGGAGCTGTTTTTT. It is translated as CASSFRGNTGELFF.

The gene calls are TRBV5-4 and TRBJ1-3, with a possible D match to TRBD1 (5 bases). Looked up from germline, CDR1 is SGHNT and CDR2 is YYREEE (reference sequence). This CDR3 has 16 amino acids. Between the trimmed V and J ends, which lost 1 base and 1 base, there was a span of 12 bases. Here the CDR3 DNA reads TGTGCCAGCAGCTTGTTCGGACACTCATCTGGAAACACCATATATTTT. Amino acid sequence: CASSLFGHSSGNTIYF.

This chain joins TRBV4-2 and TRBJ2-3; 8 bases line up with TRBD2. Germline CDR1 LGHNA, CDR2 YNFKEQ. J was trimmed by 4 bases and V by 1 base; bases with no gene match: 7. This CDR3 region has 16 residues. In DNA, the CDR3 is TGTGCCAGCAGCCAAGGAACCCAGCGGGGGTCAGATACGCAGTATTTT. It encodes CASSQGTQRGSDTQYF.